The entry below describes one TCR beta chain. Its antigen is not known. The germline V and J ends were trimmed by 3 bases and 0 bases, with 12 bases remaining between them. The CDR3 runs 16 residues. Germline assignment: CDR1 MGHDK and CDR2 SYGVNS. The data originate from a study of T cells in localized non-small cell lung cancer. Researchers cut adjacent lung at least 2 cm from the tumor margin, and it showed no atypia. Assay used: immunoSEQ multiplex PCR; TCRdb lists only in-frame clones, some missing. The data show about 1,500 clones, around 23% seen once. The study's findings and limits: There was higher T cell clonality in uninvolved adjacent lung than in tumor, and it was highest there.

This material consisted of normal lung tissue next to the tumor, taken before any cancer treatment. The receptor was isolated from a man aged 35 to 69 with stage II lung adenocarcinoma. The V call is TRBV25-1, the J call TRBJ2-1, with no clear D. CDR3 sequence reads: CASSDDFRSSYNEQFF. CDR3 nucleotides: TGTGCCAGCAGTGACGATTTTCGAAGCTCCTACAATGAGCAGTTCTTC.